The 11 T cell receptor beta chains given below trace back to one sample, sequenced in a study of tumor-infiltrating lymphocytes in localized non-small cell lung cancer. Sequencing was performed with immunoSEQ multiplex PCR; in TCRdb, only in-frame clones are kept and a portion is missing. The table has around 5,500 clones, over 75% seen once. Sequencing was done on a sample of lung tumor tissue. These receptors were obtained from a human donor with non-small cell lung cancer.

The chain couples TRBV7-3 to TRBJ2-6; the D is unclear. CDR3 length: 15 amino acids. Trimming pared 5 bases from V and 0 bases from J, leaving 8 bases between. Germline V gene lookup returns CDR1 SGHTA and CDR2 FQGTGA. The CDR3 nucleotides are TGTGCCAGCAGCCCGATGGTCTCTGGGGCCAACGTCCTGACTTTC. As protein: CASSPMVSGANVLTF.

V usage is TRBV6-1 and J usage is TRBJ2-1, with 12 bases fitting TRBD2. This CDR3 spans 12 amino acids. With V trimmed by 10 bases and J by 8 bases, 3 bases remained unmatched. From germline, CDR1 is MNHNS and CDR2 SASEGT. CDR3 coding DNA: TGTGCCACCGGACTAGCGGGGCATGAGCAGTTCTTC. Its translation is CATGLAGHEQFF.

This sequence joins TRBV10-3 and TRBJ2-7; D unclear. Germline V gene data show CDR1 as ENHRY and CDR2 as SYGVKD. V lost 2 bases and J 3 bases, leaving 14 bases between the germline ends. The CDR3 has 15 amino acids. CDR3 DNA: TGTGCCATCAGTGAGGGGCCGGACGGAGTCTACGAGCAGTACTTC. Translated: CAISEGPDGVYEQYF.

The chain couples TRBV9 to TRBJ2-2, with D perhaps matching TRBD2 (6 bases). V gave up 2 bases and J gave up 5 bases, with 13 bases separating them. The CDR3 runs to 15 residues. Germline V gene sequence: CDR1 SGDLS, CDR2 YYNGEE. DNA for the CDR3: TGTGCCAGCAGCGTCAGCGGGCGAGGGACCGGGGAGCTGTTTTTT. As protein: CASSVSGRGTGELFF.

Remarks on this clone: One junction end does not reproduce the germline sequence, and a read error may be involved. In DNA, the CDR3 is TGCAGCGCATTACGGGACAGCACGGATGGCTATACCTTC. Translated: CSALRDSTDGYTF. The V and J genes are TRBV29-1 and TRBJ1-2; TRBD1 aligns across 7 bases. Germline CDR1 reads SQVTM; CDR2 reads ANQGSEA. The length of the CDR3 is 13 residues.

This chain joins TRBV5-1 and TRBJ1-5; TRBD1 agrees at 8 bases. Germline-derived CDR1 and CDR2 are SGHRS and YFSETQ. The CDR3 totals 14 residues. The junction had 0 bases not matched to a gene; V was cut back by 0 bases and J by 4 bases. The CDR3 spells CASSLGTGNQPQHF. In DNA form, the CDR3 reads TGCGCCAGCAGCTTGGGGACAGGGAATCAGCCCCAGCATTTT.

This clone is a singleton in its sample. Germline and junction disagree at one end, which may indicate a read error. This chain uses TRBV7-2 with TRBJ2-5; D might be TRBD1 or TRBD2, each matching 5 bases. Germline V gives CDR1 SGHTA, CDR2 FQGNSA. The CDR3 contains 14 residues. The CDR3 sequence: CASTLRDRVRTQYF. The CDR3 coding sequence is TGTGCCAGCACCTTAAGGGACCGCGTAAGGACCCAGTACTTC.

The chain recombines TRBV6-1 with TRBJ2-7; 9 nucleotides agree with TRBD2. This CDR3 has 15 amino acids. CDR1 is MNHNS and CDR2 is SASEGT in the germline V gene. J was trimmed by 2 bases and V by 1 base; bases with no gene match: 3. This CDR3 reads CASSEGLAEAYEQYF. In nucleotides, the CDR3 is TGTGCCAGCAGTGAAGGACTAGCGGAGGCCTACGAGCAGTACTTC.

The chain is built from TRBV6-5 and TRBJ1-2; D is unresolved. V shed 2 bases and J shed 7 bases, with 11 bases lying between them. The CDR3 extends over 13 amino acids. Per the germline V gene, CDR1 is MNHEY and CDR2 is SVGAGI. The CDR3 reads CASSYRRLGGYTF. CDR3 nucleotide sequence: TGTGCCAGCAGTTACCGACGGTTGGGTGGCTACACCTTC.

The rearrangement links TRBV11-2 to TRBJ1-4; 7 positions match TRBD1. J was trimmed by 7 bases and V by 5 bases; bases with no gene match: 13. Germline CDR1 SGHAT, CDR2 FQNNGV. The CDR3 extends over 16 amino acids. In DNA, the CDR3 is TGTGCCAGCAGCCCGGGGTATGGGACAGATGGTGAAAAACTGTTTTTT. It is translated as CASSPGYGTDGEKLFF.

This clone came up a few times. The chain employs TRBV30 and TRBJ2-3; no reliable D call. The CDR3 spans 12 residues. In germline, CDR1 is GTSNPN, CDR2 SVGIG (reference sequence). V was clipped by 1 base and J by 0 bases, with 2 bases between them. This CDR3 reads CAWSGSTDTQYF. DNA of the CDR3: TGTGCCTGGAGTGGAAGCACAGATACGCAGTATTTT.